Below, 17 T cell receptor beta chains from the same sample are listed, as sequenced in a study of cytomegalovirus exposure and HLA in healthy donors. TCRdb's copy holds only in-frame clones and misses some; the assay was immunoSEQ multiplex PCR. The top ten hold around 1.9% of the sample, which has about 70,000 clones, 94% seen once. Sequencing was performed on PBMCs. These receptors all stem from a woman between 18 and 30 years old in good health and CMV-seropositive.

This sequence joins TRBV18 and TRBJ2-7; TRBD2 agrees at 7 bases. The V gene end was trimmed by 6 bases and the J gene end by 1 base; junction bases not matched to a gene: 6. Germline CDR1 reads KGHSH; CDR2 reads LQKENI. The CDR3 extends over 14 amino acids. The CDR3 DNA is TGTGCCAGCTCTCCTACTAGCGAATCCTACGAGCAGTACTTC. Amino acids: CASSPTSESYEQYF.

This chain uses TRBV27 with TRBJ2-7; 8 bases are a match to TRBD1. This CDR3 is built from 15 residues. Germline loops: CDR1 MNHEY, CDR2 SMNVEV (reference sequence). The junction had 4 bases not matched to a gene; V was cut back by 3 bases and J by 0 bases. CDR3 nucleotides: TGTGCCAGCAGTTTCGACAGGGGAGGCTCCTACGAGCAGTACTTC. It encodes CASSFDRGGSYEQYF.

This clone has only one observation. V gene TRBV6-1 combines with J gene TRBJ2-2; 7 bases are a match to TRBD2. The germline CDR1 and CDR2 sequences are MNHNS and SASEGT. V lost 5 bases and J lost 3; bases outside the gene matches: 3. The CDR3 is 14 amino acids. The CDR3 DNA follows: TGTGCCAGCAGTCCTCGGGGGGACACCGGGGAGCTGTTTTTT. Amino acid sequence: CASSPRGDTGELFF.

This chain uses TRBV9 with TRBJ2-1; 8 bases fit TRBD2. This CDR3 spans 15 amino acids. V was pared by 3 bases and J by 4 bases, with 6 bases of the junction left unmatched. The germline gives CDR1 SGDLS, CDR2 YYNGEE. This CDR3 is CASSEAGGQYNEQFF. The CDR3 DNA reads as TGTGCCAGCAGCGAGGCGGGAGGCCAATACAATGAGCAGTTCTTC.

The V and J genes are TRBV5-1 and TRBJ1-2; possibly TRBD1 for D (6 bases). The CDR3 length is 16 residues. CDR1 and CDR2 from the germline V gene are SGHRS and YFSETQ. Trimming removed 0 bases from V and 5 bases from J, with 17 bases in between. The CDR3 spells CASSLGDTLEEYGYTF. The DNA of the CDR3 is TGCGCCAGCAGCTTGGGGGACACCCTTGAGGAGTATGGCTACACCTTC.

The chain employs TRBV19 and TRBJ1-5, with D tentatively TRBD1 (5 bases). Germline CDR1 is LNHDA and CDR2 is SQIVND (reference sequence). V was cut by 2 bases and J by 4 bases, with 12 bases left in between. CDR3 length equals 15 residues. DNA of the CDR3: TGTGCCAGTAGTATATCGGGGGTTTCTAATCAGCCCCAGCATTTT. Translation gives CASSISGVSNQPQHF.

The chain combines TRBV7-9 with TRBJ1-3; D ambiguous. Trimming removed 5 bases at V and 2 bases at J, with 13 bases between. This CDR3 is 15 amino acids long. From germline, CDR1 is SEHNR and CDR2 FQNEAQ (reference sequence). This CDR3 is CASSLEGDTGNTIYF. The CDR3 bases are TGTGCCAGCAGCCTGGAGGGAGACACTGGAAACACCATATATTTT.

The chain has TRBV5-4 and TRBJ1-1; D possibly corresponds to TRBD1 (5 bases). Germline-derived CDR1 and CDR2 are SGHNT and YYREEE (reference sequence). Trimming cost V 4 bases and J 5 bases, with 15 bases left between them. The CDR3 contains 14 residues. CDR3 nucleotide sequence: TGTGCCAGCAGCGGAGGGACGTCGAGGACTGAAGCTTTCTTT. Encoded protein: CASSGGTSRTEAFF.

The CDR3 sequence is CASSSGTGVVYGYTF. The DNA for the CDR3 is TGTGCCAGCAGCTCCGGGACAGGGGTCGTCTATGGCTACACCTTC. The V and J genes are TRBV13 and TRBJ1-2; 10 bases agree with TRBD1. V lost 4 bases and J lost 4; bases outside the gene matches: 6. The V gene's germline CDR1 is PRHDT and CDR2 FYEKMQ (reference sequence). The CDR3 totals 15 residues.

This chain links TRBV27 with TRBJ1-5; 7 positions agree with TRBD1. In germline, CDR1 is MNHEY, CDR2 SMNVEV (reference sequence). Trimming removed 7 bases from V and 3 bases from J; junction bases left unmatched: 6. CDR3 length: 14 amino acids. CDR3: CASKPGQHNQPQHF. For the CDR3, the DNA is TGTGCCAGCAAACCGGGACAGCACAATCAGCCCCAGCATTTT.

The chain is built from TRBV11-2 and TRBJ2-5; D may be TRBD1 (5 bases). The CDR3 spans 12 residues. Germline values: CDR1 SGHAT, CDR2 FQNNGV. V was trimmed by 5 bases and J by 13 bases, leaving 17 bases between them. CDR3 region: CASSPMGPPRYF. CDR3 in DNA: TGTGCCAGCAGCCCGATGGGGCCCCCTAGGTACTTC.

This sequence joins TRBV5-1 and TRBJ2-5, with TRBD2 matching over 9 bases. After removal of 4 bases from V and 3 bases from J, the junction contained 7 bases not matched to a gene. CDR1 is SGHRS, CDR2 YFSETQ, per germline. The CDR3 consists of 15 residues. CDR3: CASSPGGGAEETQYF. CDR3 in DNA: TGCGCCAGCAGCCCCGGCGGGGGGGCTGAAGAGACCCAGTACTTC.

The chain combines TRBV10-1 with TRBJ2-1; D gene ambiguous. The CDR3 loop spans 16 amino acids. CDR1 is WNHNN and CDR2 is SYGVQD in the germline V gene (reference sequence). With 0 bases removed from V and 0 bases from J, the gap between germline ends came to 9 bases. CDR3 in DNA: TGCGCCAGCAGTGAGTCGGCGGAAAGCTCCTACAATGAGCAGTTCTTC. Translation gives CASSESAESSYNEQFF.

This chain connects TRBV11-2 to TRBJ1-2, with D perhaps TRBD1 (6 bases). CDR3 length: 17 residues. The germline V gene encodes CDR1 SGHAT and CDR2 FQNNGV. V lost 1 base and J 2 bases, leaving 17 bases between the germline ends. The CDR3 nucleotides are TGTGCCAGCAGCTTAGGGGGTCGGGGGGGCCCCAACTATGGCTACACCTTC. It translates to CASSLGGRGGPNYGYTF.

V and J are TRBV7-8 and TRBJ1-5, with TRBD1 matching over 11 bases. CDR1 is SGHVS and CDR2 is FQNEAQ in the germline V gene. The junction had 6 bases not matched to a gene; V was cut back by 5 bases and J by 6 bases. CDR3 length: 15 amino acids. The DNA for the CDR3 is TGTGCCAGCAGCGGGGGACAGGGGGGCGGTCAGCCCCAGCATTTT. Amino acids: CASSGGQGGGQPQHF. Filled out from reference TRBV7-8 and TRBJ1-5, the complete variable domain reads GAGVSQSPRYKVAKRGQDVALRCDPISGHVSLFWYQQALGQGPEFLTYFQNEAQLDKSGLPSDRFFAERPEGSVSTLKIQRTQQEDSAVYLCASSGGQGGGQPQHFGDGTRLSIL.

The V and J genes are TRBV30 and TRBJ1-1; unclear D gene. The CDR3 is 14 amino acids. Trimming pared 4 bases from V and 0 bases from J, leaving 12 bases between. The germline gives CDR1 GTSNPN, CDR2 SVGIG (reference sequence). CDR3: CAWKPGLMNTEAFF. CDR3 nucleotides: TGTGCCTGGAAGCCGGGATTGATGAACACTGAAGCTTTCTTT.

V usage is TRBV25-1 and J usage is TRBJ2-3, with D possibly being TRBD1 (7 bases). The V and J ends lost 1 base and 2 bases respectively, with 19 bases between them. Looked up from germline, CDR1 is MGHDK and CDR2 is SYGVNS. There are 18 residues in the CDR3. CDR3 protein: CASSELTGFGGNTDTQYF. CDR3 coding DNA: TGTGCCAGCAGTGAATTGACAGGGTTTGGGGGGAACACAGATACGCAGTATTTT.